This is a list of T cell receptor beta chains from one sample in a study of cytomegalovirus exposure and HLA in healthy donors. Here immunoSEQ multiplex PCR was the method, and the copy in TCRdb shows in-frame clones only, minus some. This table holds fewer than 100,000 clones, about 80% found once. Material for sequencing was PBMCs. Receptor source: a man in his forties in good health and CMV-seronegative. CDR3s include the opening cysteine and the closing phenylalanine or tryptophan. Each record gives: V gene, D gene, clone size, J gene, CDR3 DNA, CDR3 protein. The D gene is left open where the match is weak. Some rows have no size entry. The others give once, few or many, or a class for an expanded clone.

TRBV4-3	NA	NA	TRBJ1-2	TGCGCCAGCAGCCCAGACAGACTATCGGCTTATGGCTACACCTTC	CASSPDRLSAYGYTF
TRBV2	TRBD1	few	TRBJ1-2	TGTGCCAGCAGTGGGGACAGGACTCCCGTCGGATATGGCTACACCTTC	CASSGDRTPVGYGYTF
TRBV30	NA	NA	TRBJ2-2	TGTGCCTGGAGTACAGGGAACACCGGGGAGCTGTTTTTT	CAWSTGNTGELFF
TRBV19	NA	NA	TRBJ1-1	TGTGCCAGTAGTATAGCCCTCGGTAGTGAAGCTTTCTTT	CASSIALGSEAFF
TRBV5-1	TRBD1	NA	TRBJ2-4	TGCGCCAGCCAGAGGGGGCTAGAAAACATTCAGTACTTC	CASQRGLENIQYF
TRBV7-9	TRBD1	NA	TRBJ1-2	TGTGCCAGCAGCTCCACCCTACTTGAGGGGGCGGATGGCTACACCTTC	CASSSTLLEGADGYTF
TRBV27	TRBD2	NA	TRBJ2-3	TGTGCCAGCAGTGAGCCGGGACTACGCACAGATACGCAGTATTTT	CASSEPGLRTDTQYF
TRBV2	TRBD2	few	TRBJ2-1	TGTGCCAGACGGGCTAGCGGGGGGAATGAGCAGTTCTTC	CARRASGGNEQFF
TRBV28	TRBD1	NA	TRBJ1-2	TGTGCCAGCTCCCTGAAACAGGGGGCAGGAGGCTACACCTTC	CASSLKQGAGGYTF
TRBV10-3	TRBD2	NA	TRBJ2-7	TGTGCCATCAGTGATACTAGCGGAACCTACGAGCAGTACTTC	CAISDTSGTYEQYF
TRBV11-3	TRBD1	NA	TRBJ1-1	TGTGCCAGCAGTCCCGGGACAGGGGGCGCGTGGACTGAAGCTTTCTTT	CASSPGTGGAWTEAFF
TRBV7-9	NA	NA	TRBJ1-5	TGTGCCAGCAGCGCTGGGGGGGATCAGCCCCAGCATTTT	CASSAGGDQPQHF
TRBV27	TRBD1	NA	TRBJ1-2	TGTGCCAGCAGTTTAGAATGGGACAGAGAGCACTATGGCTACACCTTC	CASSLEWDREHYGYTF
TRBV6-4	TRBD2	NA	TRBJ2-3	TGTGCCAGCAGTGACTCGGCTAGCGGGGGGGCAGATACGCAGTATTTT	CASSDSASGGADTQYF
TRBV7-9	NA	few	TRBJ1-1	TGTGCCAGCAGCTTCCGGAGCTACACTGAAGCTTTCTTT	CASSFRSYTEAFF
TRBV5-1	NA	NA	TRBJ2-3	TGCGCCAGCAGCTTGGCGGACTACCTCTTCGGCACAGATACGCAGTATTTT	CASSLADYLFGTDTQYF
TRBV28	NA	NA	TRBJ1-4	TGTGCCAGCAGCGGCCCGGATGGACTTCGTGAAAAACTGTTTTTT	CASSGPDGLREKLFF
TRBV9	NA	NA	TRBJ1-2	TGTGCCAGCAGACAGGACAGCAATGGCTACACCTTC	CASRQDSNGYTF
TRBV23-1	TRBD1	NA	TRBJ2-7	TGCGCCAGCCCCCCAAAGGGACAGGGAAGGTGGGAGCAGTACTTC	CASPPKGQGRWEQYF
TRBV4-3	TRBD1	NA	TRBJ2-7	TGCGCCAGCAGACCCGGGACAGGGATCGGCTACGAGCAGTACTTC	CASRPGTGIGYEQYF
TRBV10-3	TRBD2	NA	TRBJ2-1	TGTGCCATCAGTGGATCTAGCGGGGGCCCCGGAGACTACAATGAGCAGTTCTTC	CAISGSSGGPGDYNEQFF
TRBV5-1	TRBD1	few	TRBJ1-1	TGCGCCAGCAGCCACGTTCCGGGACAGGGGGGAGCTTTCTTT	CASSHVPGQGGAFF
TRBV4-3	NA	NA	TRBJ1-4	TGCGCCAGCAGCCCCCGGACATCGTATAATGAAAAACTGTTTTTT	CASSPRTSYNEKLFF
TRBV30	TRBD1	NA	TRBJ1-3	TGTGCCTGGAGTAGGGGGCGCGGAAACACCATATATTTT	CAWSRGRGNTIYF
TRBV14	TRBD1	NA	TRBJ2-2	TGTGCCAGCAGCCCTACCGGACAGGGTGGCACCGGGGAGCTGTTTTTT	CASSPTGQGGTGELFF
TRBV30	NA	NA	TRBJ2-7	TGTGCCTGGCAGGGTAGCTCCTACGAGCAGTACTTC	CAWQGSSYEQYF
TRBV21-1	NA	NA	TRBJ2-1	TGTGCCAGCAGCAAAGATCCCCTCCGGGACAGGGGGTTCAATGAGCAGTTCTTC	CASSKDPLRDRGFNEQFF
TRBV9	NA	NA	TRBJ2-7	TGTGCCAGCAGCGTAGAGGGACTCCTGGCTGGCGAGCAGTACTTC	CASSVEGLLAGEQYF
TRBV15	NA	few	TRBJ2-7	TGTGCCACCAGCAGGGGGGCGTTAATCTACGAGCAGTACTTC	CATSRGALIYEQYF
TRBV29-1	NA	once	TRBJ2-3	TGCAGCGTGGAGCCGTCGGACTACGGCACAGATACGCAGTATTTT	CSVEPSDYGTDTQYF
TRBV5-4	TRBD2	NA	TRBJ2-5	TGTGCCAGCAGCTTGGGACTAGCGGGAGCCAAGACCCAGTACTTC	CASSLGLAGAKTQYF
TRBV11-3	NA	NA	TRBJ2-1	TGTGCCAGCAGCTTATATGGGGGAGGCTACAATGAGCAGTTCTTC	CASSLYGGGYNEQFF
TRBV27	TRBD2	NA	TRBJ2-3	TGTGCCAGCAGTTCCCCTAGCGGGGGGGCCGTAGATACGCAGTATTTT	CASSSPSGGAVDTQYF
TRBV4-2	TRBD1	once	TRBJ2-7	TGTGCCAGCAGCCCTACCGGGACAGTCGAATACGAGCAGTACTTC	CASSPTGTVEYEQYF
TRBV28	NA	NA	TRBJ1-4	TGTGCCAGCAGGGGCTCACATGAAAAACTGTTTTTT	CASRGSHEKLFF
TRBV5-6	TRBD2	NA	TRBJ2-1	TGTGCCAGCAGTCGGACTAGCGGGACCCACAATGAGCAGTTCTTC	CASSRTSGTHNEQFF
TRBV5-6	NA	few	TRBJ2-5	TGTGCCAGCACCAAACAGGGGGGGAAGGCCCAGTACTTC	CASTKQGGKAQYF
TRBV7-9	TRBD2	NA	TRBJ2-3	TGTGCCAGCAGCGAAGGGAGGGTCACAGATACGCAGTATTTT	CASSEGRVTDTQYF
TRBV27	NA	NA	TRBJ2-6	TGTGCCAGCACCACTAAGAAGCTGGTTTACTCTGGGGCCAACGTCCTGACTTTC	CASTTKKLVYSGANVLTF
TRBV5-1	NA	NA	TRBJ2-7	TGCGCCAGCAGCTTGGAGGTCAGGGCGGGGTACGAGCAGTACTTC	CASSLEVRAGYEQYF
TRBV5-4	NA	NA	TRBJ2-1	TGTGCCAGCAGGGGAGAGGGCGATGAGCAGTTCTTC	CASRGEGDEQFF
TRBV19	NA	once	TRBJ1-5	TGTGCCAGTAGTATCGGAGGTAGCGGTCAGCCCCAGCATTTT	CASSIGGSGQPQHF